Listed here are 18 T cell receptor beta chains from one sample, sequenced in a study of regulatory T cells in long-lasting Graves disease. With iRepertoire HTBI primers and Arm-PCR of CDR3 regions, TCR beta libraries were built. TCRdb passed the multiplex PCR reads through MiXCR, listing each CDR3 protein once. The data hold hundreds of thousands of distinct CDR3 sequences, with around 16% observed a single time. Regarding time point: newly diagnosed GD, antithyroid drugs for less than 3 months. PBMCs provided the RNA from which the TCR library was made. These data were likewise used in another study, on T cells in Graves' hyperthyroidism and ophthalmopathy.

The sequences come from peripheral blood mononuclear cells (PBMCs), collected at new diagnosis, from a patient treated with antithyroid drugs. All receptors derive from a man aged 18 to 30 with Graves disease.

This clonotype was found many times. The genes are TRBV12-3 or TRBV12-4 and TRBJ2-7; 8 bases align to TRBD2. Trimming removed 4 bases from V and 2 bases from J; junction bases left unmatched: 13. The CDR3 length is 17 residues. The DNA of the CDR3 is TGTGCCAGCAGTTCATTTCGGGGGGGGAGTCCTACCTACGAGCAGTACTTC. It encodes CASSSFRGGSPTYEQYF.

This clonotype was observed a few times. The V call is TRBV10-1, the J call TRBJ2-1; D gene ambiguous. V lost 1 base to trimming and J lost 0 bases, with 13 bases between them. The CDR3 extends over 17 amino acids. Germline assignment: CDR1 WNHNN and CDR2 SYGVQD (reference sequence). The CDR3 loop is CASSEFPHRRSYNEQFF. The DNA of the CDR3 is TGCGCCAGCAGTGAGTTTCCTCACCGTCGCTCCTACAATGAGCAGTTCTTC.

This clonotype was counted ten times or more. This chain connects TRBV12-3 or TRBV12-4 to TRBJ2-7; no definite D call. The CDR3 runs to 14 residues. V was clipped by 7 bases and J by 1 base, with 14 bases between them. As DNA, the CDR3 is TGTGCCAGCACCAACGACGGATCTTCCTACGAGCAGTACTTC. Residues: CASTNDGSSYEQYF.

This rearrangement joins TRBV20-1 to TRBJ2-2, with 9 nucleotides matching TRBD2. With V trimmed by 0 bases and J by 4 bases, 3 bases remained unmatched. Germline V CDR1 and CDR2: DFQATT, SNEGSKA (reference sequence). The CDR3 is made up of 15 amino acids. The chain's CDR3 is CSARDWREGTGELFF. The CDR3 DNA reads as TGCAGTGCTAGAGACTGGCGGGAGGGCACCGGGGAGCTGTTTTTT.

This clonotype has just a few counts. This chain uses TRBV13 with TRBJ2-3, with 7 bases that match TRBD2. J lost 1 base, V lost 0 bases, and 19 bases had no gene match. The CDR3 runs 21 residues. Germline CDR1 is PRHDT and CDR2 is FYEKMQ (reference sequence). The CDR3 nucleotides read TGTGCCAGCAGCTTAGGTGGCGGGAGCCCCCTTGCGGGGGATGGCACAGATACGCAGTATTTT. The encoded protein is CASSLGGGSPLAGDGTDTQYF.

The chain couples TRBV7-9 to TRBJ2-7; 9 positions agree with TRBD2. This CDR3 has 17 amino acids. The V gene's germline CDR1 is SEHNR and CDR2 FQNEAQ (reference sequence). V was pared by 1 base and J by 5 bases, with 12 bases of the junction left unmatched. This chain's CDR3 is CASSLVPTGTSRNEQYF. Written as DNA, the CDR3 is TGTGCCAGCAGCTTAGTTCCCACCGGGACTAGCCGGAACGAGCAGTACTTC.

The sample holds many counts of this clonotype. This chain joins TRBV5-1 and TRBJ2-3, with D possibly TRBD1 on 6 matching bases. There are 15 residues in the CDR3. Trimming stripped 4 bases from V and 1 base from J, with 13 bases between. Germline CDR1 reads SGHRS; CDR2 reads YFSETQ. CDR3 sequence reads: CASSTEGGGTDTQYF. The CDR3 nucleotides are TGCGCCAGCAGCACGGAAGGGGGTGGCACAGATACGCAGTATTTT.

This clonotype turned up a few times. Mismatch with germline at one junction end may stem from a read error. This chain uses TRBV20-1 with TRBJ2-2; a weak D match, TRBD2 (5 bases). Looked up from germline, CDR1 is DFQATT and CDR2 is SNEGSKA (reference sequence). This CDR3 is 11 amino acids long. The CDR3 DNA is TGCAGTGCTTTTAGAGCCGGGGAACTGTTTTTT. This codes for CSAFRAGELFF.

The sample holds many counts of this clonotype. The J gene is TRBJ2-3, the V gene TRBV7-8, with TRBD2 matching 9 bases. The CDR3 extends over 15 amino acids. The V gene's germline CDR1 is SGHVS and CDR2 FQNEAQ. V was clipped by 6 bases and J by 4 bases; unmatched bases: 8. CDR3: CASSHRGLAADTQYF. As DNA, the CDR3 is TGTGCCAGCAGTCACCGGGGACTAGCAGCAGATACGCAGTATTTT. The full variable domain, completed using reference TRBV7-8 and TRBJ2-3, is GAGVSQSPRYKVAKRGQDVALRCDPISGHVSLFWYQQALGQGPEFLTYFQNEAQLDKSGLPSDRFFAERPEGSVSTLKIQRTQQEDSAVYLCASSHRGLAADTQYFGPGTRLTVL.

This clonotype has only a few counts. J is TRBJ2-7 and V is TRBV9, with D possibly being TRBD2 (6 bases). This CDR3 has 14 residues. Trimming took off 3 bases at V and 6 bases at J, with 16 bases between the two ends. Germline CDR1 and CDR2: SGDLS and YYNGEE. The chain's CDR3 is CASSGRDSPREQYF. The DNA for the CDR3 is TGTGCCAGCAGCGGCCGGGACTCCCCACGCGAGCAGTACTTC. Based on the CDR3 plus reference TRBV9 and TRBJ2-7, the full variable domain is DSGVTQTPKHLITATGQRVTLRCSPRSGDLSVYWYQQSLDQGLQFLIQYYNGEERAKGNILERFSAQQFPDLHSELNLSSLELGDSALYFCASSGRDSPREQYFGPGTRLTVT.

This clonotype was detected many times. The chain links TRBV2 to TRBJ2-5, with TRBD1 identical over 7 bases. After removal of 1 base from V and 4 bases from J, the junction contained 6 bases not matched to a gene. The CDR3 has 15 amino acids. Per germline, CDR1 SNHLY and CDR2 FYNNEI. Written as DNA, the CDR3 is TGTGCCAGCAGTGAAGGGGACAGCCCGGGAGAGACCCAGTACTTC. Protein product: CASSEGDSPGETQYF.

This clonotype turned up a few times. The rearrangement joins TRBV13 to TRBJ1-1, with a weak D call TRBD1 (5 bases). With 5 bases removed from V and 4 bases from J, the gap between germline ends came to 20 bases. The CDR3 loop spans 16 amino acids. Per the germline V gene, CDR1 is PRHDT and CDR2 is FYEKMQ (reference sequence). The chain's CDR3 is CASSIGAVGGTTEAFF. The CDR3 DNA sequence: TGTGCCAGCAGCATCGGGGCTGTAGGCGGGACCACTGAAGCTTTCTTT.

This clonotype was observed many times. This chain links TRBV5-1 with TRBJ2-1, with TRBD2 matching 8 bases. Losses at the gene ends were 2 bases for V and 5 bases for J; bases not matched to a gene: 9. CDR3 length equals 16 residues. Looked up from germline, CDR1 is SGHRS and CDR2 is YFSETQ. The chain's CDR3 is CASSLTGGRSHNEQFF. DNA for the CDR3: TGCGCCAGCAGCTTAACCGGCGGGAGGTCCCACAATGAGCAGTTCTTC.

The rearrangement links TRBV20-1 to TRBJ2-3, with a tentative D call TRBD2 (5 bases). The length of the CDR3 is 16 residues. Germline CDR1 and CDR2: DFQATT and SNEGSKA (reference sequence). Between the trimmed V and J ends, which lost 1 base and 4 bases, there was a span of 18 bases. CDR3 protein: CSARGRLAGGADTQYF. DNA for the CDR3: TGCAGTGCTAGAGGTCGTTTGGCCGGAGGAGCAGATACGCAGTATTTT.

In regard to this clonotype: A much larger clonotype is one base distant, so this may be a read error. The J gene is TRBJ1-1, the V gene TRBV27; D gene unclear. The CDR3 runs 14 residues. Trimming removed 5 bases from V and 0 bases from J, with 10 bases in between. Looked up from germline, CDR1 is MNHEY and CDR2 is SMNVEV (reference sequence). CDR3 nucleotides: TGTGCCAGCAGTCCCATTGTGATGAACACTGAAGCTTTCTTT. The encoded protein is CASSPIVMNTEAFF.

The rearrangement uses TRBV20-1 and TRBJ2-1; TRBD2 matches 7 bases. The germline gives CDR1 DFQATT, CDR2 SNEGSKA (reference sequence). V gave up 3 bases and J gave up 0 bases; unmatched junction bases: 2. The CDR3 consists of 14 residues. CDR3 loop: CSARGTISYNEQFF. The CDR3 DNA reads as TGCAGTGCTAGGGGGACTATCTCCTACAATGAGCAGTTCTTC.

The V gene is TRBV14, the J gene TRBJ2-7; 12 positions agree with TRBD2. Trimming at V came to 1 base and at J to 1 base, leaving 8 bases not matched to a gene. Germline CDR1 SGHDN, CDR2 FVKESK. The CDR3 length is 18 residues. CDR3 region: CASSQGTSGIGWSYEQYF. CDR3 nucleotide sequence: TGTGCCAGCAGCCAAGGGACTAGCGGGATAGGGTGGTCCTACGAGCAGTACTTC.

This clonotype was seen at least ten times. The chain carries TRBV20-1 and TRBJ2-7, with 7 bases matching TRBD1. V lost 0 bases, J lost 6 bases, and 14 bases stayed unmatched. CDR3 size: 16 residues. Germline CDR1 reads DFQATT; CDR2 reads SNEGSKA (reference sequence). The CDR3 sequence is CSARDYLRDRTTEQYF. The DNA of the CDR3 is TGCAGTGCTAGAGACTACCTGAGGGACAGAACAACCGAGCAGTACTTC.